This T cell receptor beta chain came from a study of breast tumors, draining lymph nodes, adjacent tissues. Regarding this clonotype: The antigen is not known. Because the CDR3's place on the DNA is in doubt, the DNA is left out and the CDR3 is given as listed by TCRdb.

Using its own MiXCR run on the multiplex PCR reads, TCRdb lists one record per CDR3 protein. The sample records about 53,000 distinct CDR3 sequences, approximately 45% being singletons. Looked up from germline, CDR1 is SNHLY and CDR2 is FYNNEI. The CDR3 totals 20 residues, both ends included. Findings of the study overall: That most tumor T cells come from lymph nodes remained unproven. Luminal-like breast cancer showed significantly higher tumor–nontumor repertoire similarity than basal-like. Tumor TCR diversity was below lymph nodes but above nontumor tissue.

The sample taken for sequencing was breast tumor tissue. The TCR comes from a female donor with breast cancer. Some clones in this sample may be carry-over from other donors' samples. J is TRBJ1-2 and V is TRBV2. CDR3: CATSVSYEQYFGPGNDGYTF.